Listed below are T cell receptor beta chains from one sample, sequenced in a study of T-cell memory formation after mild COVID-19. TCRdb re-derived calls from the 5' RACE reads in MiXCR, one entry per CDR3 protein. The table includes fewer than 650,000 distinct CDR3 sequences, approximately 21% detected once. Sequencing input: PBMCs or a T cell subset sorted from them (not recorded which). These receptors all come from an adult woman who had mild COVID-19 (a few samples of this study predate the infection). Cell type and time point are not known. The CDR3 runs from the conserved cysteine through the conserved F or W. Each record gives: clone size, J gene, V gene, D gene, CDR3 protein, CDR3 DNA. A D gene is named only where the DNA matches it firmly. The size field is filled for only some rows; it gives once, few, many or a size class.

clone_size: NA; j_call: TRBJ1-4; v_call: TRBV7-2; d_call: NA; cdr3_aa: CASILEGNNEKLFF; cdr3_nt: TGTGCCAGCATCTTAGAGGGGAATAATGAAAAACTGTTTTTT
clone_size: NA; j_call: TRBJ1-1; v_call: TRBV6-5; d_call: NA; cdr3_aa: CASRREGRNRRLYTEAFF; cdr3_nt: TGTGCCAGCAGAAGAGAGGGCAGGAACCGTAGGCTCTACACTGAAGCTTTCTTT
clone_size: many; j_call: TRBJ2-4; v_call: TRBV5-1; d_call: TRBD1; cdr3_aa: CASSFGTELLAKNIQYF; cdr3_nt: TGCGCCAGCAGCTTCGGGACAGAACTTTTAGCCAAAAACATTCAGTACTTC
clone_size: NA; j_call: TRBJ1-6; v_call: TRBV5-6; d_call: NA; cdr3_aa: CASSLAAAGEGSPLHF; cdr3_nt: TGTGCCAGCAGCTTGGCGGCGGCCGGGGAAGGATCACCCCTCCACTTT
clone_size: few; j_call: TRBJ2-2; v_call: TRBV7-6; d_call: NA; cdr3_aa: CASSLDGGLRGTGELFF; cdr3_nt: TGTGCCAGCAGCTTAGACGGGGGCCTAAGGGGGACCGGGGAGCTGTTTTTT
clone_size: few; j_call: TRBJ2-3; v_call: TRBV10-3; d_call: NA; cdr3_aa: CAISEGPAADTQYF; cdr3_nt: TGTGCCATCAGTGAAGGACCCGCCGCAGATACGCAGTATTTT
clone_size: NA; j_call: TRBJ1-1; v_call: TRBV7-9; d_call: NA; cdr3_aa: CASSLVGSSEAFF; cdr3_nt: TGTGCCAGCAGCTTAGTCGGCAGCTCTGAAGCTTTCTTT
clone_size: many; j_call: TRBJ1-6; v_call: TRBV5-5; d_call: NA; cdr3_aa: CASSSRTVDNSPLHF; cdr3_nt: TGTGCCAGCAGCTCGCGGACAGTAGATAATTCACCCCTCCACTTT
clone_size: few; j_call: TRBJ2-3; v_call: TRBV29-1; d_call: TRBD2; cdr3_aa: CSVLSGRSADTQYF; cdr3_nt: TGCAGCGTCTTAAGCGGGAGATCGGCAGATACGCAGTATTTT
clone_size: few; j_call: TRBJ2-1; v_call: TRBV4-3; d_call: TRBD2; cdr3_aa: CASSQDRSSGLYNEQFF; cdr3_nt: TGCGCCAGCAGCCAAGATCGTTCTAGCGGGTTATACAATGAGCAGTTCTTC
clone_size: NA; j_call: TRBJ1-2; v_call: TRBV7-9; d_call: NA; cdr3_aa: CASSIYGYTF; cdr3_nt: TGTGCCAGCAGCATTTATGGCTACACCTTC
clone_size: few; j_call: TRBJ2-7; v_call: TRBV5-6; d_call: TRBD1; cdr3_aa: CASGRQGTSYEQYF; cdr3_nt: TGTGCCAGCGGTCGACAGGGGACGAGCTACGAGCAGTACTTC
clone_size: NA; j_call: TRBJ1-6; v_call: TRBV7-8; d_call: NA; cdr3_aa: CASSLAGAGVDSPLHF; cdr3_nt: TGTGCCAGCAGCTTAGCGGGGGCGGGAGTAGATTCACCCCTCCACTTT
clone_size: few; j_call: TRBJ2-7; v_call: TRBV4-2; d_call: TRBD2; cdr3_aa: CASSLGTSGNYEQYF; cdr3_nt: TGTGCCAGCAGCCTCGGTACTAGCGGGAACTACGAGCAGTACTTC
clone_size: few; j_call: TRBJ2-3; v_call: TRBV19; d_call: NA; cdr3_aa: CASSIRISTDTQYF; cdr3_nt: TGTGCCAGTAGTATACGGATCAGTACAGATACGCAGTATTTT
clone_size: few; j_call: TRBJ1-2; v_call: TRBV5-5; d_call: NA; cdr3_aa: CASSSTMGYGYTF; cdr3_nt: TGTGCCAGCAGCTCTACTATGGGGTATGGCTACACCTTC
clone_size: few; j_call: TRBJ2-1; v_call: TRBV10-3; d_call: TRBD2; cdr3_aa: CAISDLAGGPNEQFF; cdr3_nt: TGTGCCATCAGTGACCTAGCGGGAGGGCCGAATGAGCAGTTCTTC
clone_size: NA; j_call: TRBJ2-2; v_call: TRBV7-9; d_call: TRBD1; cdr3_aa: CASSSGQGPGELFF; cdr3_nt: TGTGCCAGCAGCTCGGGACAGGGGCCCGGGGAGCTGTTTTTT
clone_size: NA; j_call: TRBJ1-5; v_call: TRBV24-1; d_call: NA; cdr3_aa: CATGPLGSNQPQHF; cdr3_nt: TGTGCCACCGGCCCCCTAGGGAGCAATCAGCCCCAGCATTTT
clone_size: few; j_call: TRBJ1-2; v_call: TRBV6-5; d_call: TRBD1; cdr3_aa: CASKFDAGTGYGYTF; cdr3_nt: TGTGCCAGCAAATTTGACGCCGGGACAGGCTATGGCTACACCTTC
clone_size: few; j_call: TRBJ1-2; v_call: TRBV9; d_call: TRBD1; cdr3_aa: CASSVGSGTGNYGYTF; cdr3_nt: TGTGCCAGCAGCGTAGGGAGTGGGACAGGGAACTATGGCTACACCTTC
clone_size: NA; j_call: TRBJ1-2; v_call: TRBV20-1; d_call: NA; cdr3_aa: CSARDQGTGAYGYTF; cdr3_nt: TGCAGTGCTAGAGATCAAGGCACAGGAGCCTATGGCTACACCTTC
clone_size: NA; j_call: TRBJ1-2; v_call: TRBV6-2/TRBV6-3; d_call: NA; cdr3_aa: CASRFSAGNYGYTF; cdr3_nt: TGTGCCAGCAGATTCTCCGCCGGCAACTATGGCTACACCTTC
clone_size: NA; j_call: TRBJ2-3; v_call: TRBV7-9; d_call: NA; cdr3_aa: CASSWTVGPDTQYF; cdr3_nt: TGTGCCAGCAGCTGGACAGTTGGTCCAGATACGCAGTATTTT
clone_size: NA; j_call: TRBJ2-1; v_call: TRBV20-1; d_call: TRBD2; cdr3_aa: CSASRLTSGRYNEQFF; cdr3_nt: TGCAGTGCTAGCCGCCTGACTAGCGGGAGGTATAATGAGCAGTTCTTC
clone_size: NA; j_call: TRBJ2-7; v_call: TRBV29-1; d_call: NA; cdr3_aa: CSVDVGQGSYEQYF; cdr3_nt: TGCAGCGTTGATGTTGGGCAGGGCTCCTACGAGCAGTACTTC
clone_size: many; j_call: TRBJ2-7; v_call: TRBV5-5; d_call: TRBD1; cdr3_aa: CASSLDRGNSYEQYF; cdr3_nt: TGTGCCAGCAGCTTGGACAGGGGAAATTCCTACGAGCAGTACTTC
clone_size: NA; j_call: TRBJ1-1; v_call: TRBV3-1; d_call: NA; cdr3_aa: CASSLLGVPEAFF; cdr3_nt: TGTGCCAGCAGCCTCCTGGGTGTGCCTGAAGCTTTCTTT
clone_size: few; j_call: TRBJ2-6; v_call: TRBV13; d_call: NA; cdr3_aa: CASSIVGRYSGANVLTF; cdr3_nt: TGTGCCAGCAGCATTGTGGGACGGTACTCTGGGGCCAACGTCCTGACTTTC